A selection of T cell receptor beta chains follows, all from one sample in a study of regulatory T cells in long-lasting Graves disease. MiXCR, run by TCRdb on the multiplex PCR reads, gives a single entry per CDR3 protein. The sample lists under 500,000 distinct CDR3 sequences, less than 25% occurring once. The source material was peripheral blood mononuclear cells (PBMCs), sampled when the disease was refractory, from a patient treated with antithyroid drugs. Every receptor here comes from a female donor with Graves disease. CDR3s include the opening cysteine and the closing phenylalanine or tryptophan. The D gene is left open where the match is weak. Not every row has a clone size; where given, it reads once, few, many or a size class.

j_call d_call clone_size v_call cdr3_nt cdr3_aa
TRBJ2-7 TRBD2 few TRBV27 TGTGCCAGCAGTTTGTCCCGGGAGGTCGAGCAGTACTTC CASSLSREVEQYF
TRBJ2-2 NA once TRBV6-9 TGTGCCAGCAGTTACCCGGCGGAACTAGCATACACCGGGGAGCTGTTTTTT CASSYPAELAYTGELFF
TRBJ1-6 NA few TRBV4-1 TGCGCCAGCAGCCATTGGAGGTGGGCACCCCTCCACTTT CASSHWRWAPLHF
TRBJ2-7 NA many TRBV20-1 TGCAGTGCTACCGACATCGTGTATGAGCAGTACTTC CSATDIVYEQYF
TRBJ1-3 NA NA TRBV10-3 TGTGCCACCACAGGGCTCCCTGGAAACACCATATATTTT CATTGLPGNTIYF
TRBJ2-7 NA many TRBV10-3 TGTGCCATCAGTGAGGTCCTCAACTACGAGCAGTACTTC CAISEVLNYEQYF
TRBJ2-5 TRBD1 many TRBV20-1 TGCAGCGGTAACAGGGGGTTGCAAGAGACCCAGTACTTC CSGNRGLQETQYF
TRBJ2-2 NA NA TRBV19 TGTGCCAGTACCCTGGGGGGGGGCGCGTTCGCCGGGGAGCTGTTTTTT CASTLGGGAFAGELFF
TRBJ2-7 NA many TRBV12-3/TRBV12-4 TGTGCCAGCAGTTCCCGGACGGAAGGAACCTACGAGCAGTACTTC CASSSRTEGTYEQYF
TRBJ2-2 NA many TRBV29-1 TGCAGCGTTACAGCGAACACCGGGGAGCTGTTTTTT CSVTANTGELFF
TRBJ1-6 NA many TRBV10-3 TGTGCCATCAGTGCGGGTCATTCACCCCTCCACTTT CAISAGHSPLHF
TRBJ2-4 NA few TRBV29-1 TGCAGCGTTGGGGGGCGACTAACCGACATTCAGTACTTC CSVGGRLTDIQYF
TRBJ2-7 TRBD2 few TRBV9 TGTGCCAGCAGCCCCCGGACTAGCGGGAATTCCTACGAGCAGTACTTC CASSPRTSGNSYEQYF